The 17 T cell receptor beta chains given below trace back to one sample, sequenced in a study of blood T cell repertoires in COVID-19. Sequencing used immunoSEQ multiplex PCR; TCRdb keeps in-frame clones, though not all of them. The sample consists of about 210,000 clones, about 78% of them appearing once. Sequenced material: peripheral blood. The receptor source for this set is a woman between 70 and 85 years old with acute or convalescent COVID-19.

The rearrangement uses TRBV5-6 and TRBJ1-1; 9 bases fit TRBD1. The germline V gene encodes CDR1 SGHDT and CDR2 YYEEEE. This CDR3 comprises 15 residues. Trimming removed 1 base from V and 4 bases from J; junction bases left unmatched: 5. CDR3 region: CASSLWDRDGTEAFF. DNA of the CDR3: TGTGCCAGCAGCTTGTGGGACAGGGACGGCACTGAAGCTTTCTTT.

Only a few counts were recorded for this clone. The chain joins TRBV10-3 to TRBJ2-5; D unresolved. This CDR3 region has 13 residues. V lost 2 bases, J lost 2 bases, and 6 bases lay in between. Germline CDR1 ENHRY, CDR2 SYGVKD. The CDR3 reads CAISEDTQETQYF. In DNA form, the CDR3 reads TGTGCCATCAGTGAGGACACTCAAGAGACCCAGTACTTC.

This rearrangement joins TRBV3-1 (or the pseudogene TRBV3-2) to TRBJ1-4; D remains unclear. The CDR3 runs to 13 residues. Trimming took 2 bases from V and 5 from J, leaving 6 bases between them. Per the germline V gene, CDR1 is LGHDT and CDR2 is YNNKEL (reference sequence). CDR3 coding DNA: TGTGCCAGCAGCCAACTCTCGAATGAAAAACTGTTTTTT. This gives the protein CASSQLSNEKLFF.

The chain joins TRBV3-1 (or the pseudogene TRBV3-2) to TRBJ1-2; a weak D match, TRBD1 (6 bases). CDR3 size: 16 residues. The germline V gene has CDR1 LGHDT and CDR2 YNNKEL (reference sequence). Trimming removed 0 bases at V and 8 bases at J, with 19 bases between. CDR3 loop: CASSQDGIQGVGGYTF. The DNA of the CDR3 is TGTGCCAGCAGCCAAGATGGTATACAGGGCGTTGGCGGCTACACCTTC.

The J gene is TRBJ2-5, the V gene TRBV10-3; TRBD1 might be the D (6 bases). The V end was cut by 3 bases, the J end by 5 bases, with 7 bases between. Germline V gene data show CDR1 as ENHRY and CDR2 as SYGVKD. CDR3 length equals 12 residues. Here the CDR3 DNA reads TGTGCCATCAGTGACAGGGGTGAGACCCAGTACTTC. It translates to CAISDRGETQYF.

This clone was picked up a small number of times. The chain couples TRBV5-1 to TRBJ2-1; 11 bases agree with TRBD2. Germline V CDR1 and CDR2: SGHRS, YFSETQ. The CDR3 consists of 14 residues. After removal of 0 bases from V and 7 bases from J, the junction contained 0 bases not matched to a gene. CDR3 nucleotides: TGCGCCAGCAGCTTGGGACTAGCGGGGAATGAGCAGTTCTTC. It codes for CASSLGLAGNEQFF.

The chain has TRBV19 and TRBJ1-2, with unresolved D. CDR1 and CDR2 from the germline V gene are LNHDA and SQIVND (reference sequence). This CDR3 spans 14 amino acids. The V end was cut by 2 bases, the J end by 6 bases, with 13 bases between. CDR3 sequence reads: CASSILGRADGYTF. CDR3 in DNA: TGTGCCAGTAGTATACTCGGGCGGGCCGATGGCTACACCTTC.

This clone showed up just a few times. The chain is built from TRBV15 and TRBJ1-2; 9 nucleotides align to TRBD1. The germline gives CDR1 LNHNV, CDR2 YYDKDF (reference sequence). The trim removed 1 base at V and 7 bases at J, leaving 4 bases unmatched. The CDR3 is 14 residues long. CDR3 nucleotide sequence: TGTGCCACCAGCAGAGGGGGACAGGGCCCTGGCTACACCTTC. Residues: CATSRGGQGPGYTF.

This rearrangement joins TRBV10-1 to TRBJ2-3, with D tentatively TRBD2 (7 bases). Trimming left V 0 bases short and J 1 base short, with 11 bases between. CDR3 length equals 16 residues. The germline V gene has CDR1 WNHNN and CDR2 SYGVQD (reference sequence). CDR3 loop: CASSESRGGRTDTQYF. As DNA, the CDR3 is TGCGCCAGCAGTGAGTCGAGGGGGGGCCGCACAGATACGCAGTATTTT.

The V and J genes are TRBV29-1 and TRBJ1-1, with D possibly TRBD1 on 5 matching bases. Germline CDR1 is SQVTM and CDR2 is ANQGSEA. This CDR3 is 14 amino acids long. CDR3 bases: TGCCACGTAAGATCGGCGGGCGGGGGAACTGAAGCTTTCTTT. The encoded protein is CHVRSAGGGTEAFF.

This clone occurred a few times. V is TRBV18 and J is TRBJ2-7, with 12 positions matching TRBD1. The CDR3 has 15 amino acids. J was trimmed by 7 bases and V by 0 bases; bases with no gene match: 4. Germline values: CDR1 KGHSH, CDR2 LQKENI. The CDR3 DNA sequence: TGTGCCAGCTCACCACCGGGACAGGGGGCGTCAGAGCAGTACTTC. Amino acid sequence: CASSPPGQGASEQYF.

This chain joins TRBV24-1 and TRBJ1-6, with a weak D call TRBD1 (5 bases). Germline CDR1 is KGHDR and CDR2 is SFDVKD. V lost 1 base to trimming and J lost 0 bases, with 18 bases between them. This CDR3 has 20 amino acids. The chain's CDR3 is CATSDLSPDTPSSYNSPLHF. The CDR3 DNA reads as TGTGCCACCAGTGATTTATCCCCGGACACTCCAAGCTCCTATAATTCACCCCTCCACTTT.

The chain's CDR3 is CASSEALRTNQPQHF. The CDR3 DNA reads TGTGCCAGCAGTGAAGCGCTGAGAACCAATCAGCCCCAGCATTTT. The chain combines TRBV2 with TRBJ1-5; the D is unclear. CDR1 and CDR2 (germline): SNHLY, FYNNEI. This CDR3 spans 15 amino acids. Trimming removed 0 bases from V and 3 bases from J, with 9 bases in between.

The DNA of the CDR3 is TGTGCCAGCAGCTTTGGGCGGGTGACATCTGGGGCCAACGTCCTGACTTTC. Translation gives CASSFGRVTSGANVLTF. V gene TRBV7-8 combines with J gene TRBJ2-6; tentative D call: TRBD2 (5 bases). Germline CDR1 reads SGHVS; CDR2 reads FQNEAQ. The V end lost 3 bases, the J end lost 1 base, and 13 bases lay between the germline ends. The CDR3 consists of 17 residues. Supplemented by reference TRBV7-8 and TRBJ2-6, the full variable domain reads GAGVSQSPRYKVAKRGQDVALRCDPISGHVSLFWYQQALGQGPEFLTYFQNEAQLDKSGLPSDRFFAERPEGSVSTLKIQRTQQEDSAVYLCASSFGRVTSGANVLTFGAGSRLTVL.

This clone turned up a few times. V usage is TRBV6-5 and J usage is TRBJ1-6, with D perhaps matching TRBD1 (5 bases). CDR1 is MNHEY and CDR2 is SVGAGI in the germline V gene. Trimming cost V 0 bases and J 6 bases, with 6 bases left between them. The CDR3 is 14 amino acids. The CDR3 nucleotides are TGTGCCAGCAGTTACTCGGGGCCTAATTCACCCCTCCACTTT. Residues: CASSYSGPNSPLHF.

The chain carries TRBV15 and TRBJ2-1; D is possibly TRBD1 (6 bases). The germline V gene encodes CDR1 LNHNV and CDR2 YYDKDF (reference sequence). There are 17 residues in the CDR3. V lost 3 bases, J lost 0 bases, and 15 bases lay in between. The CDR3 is CATSRGASEVSYNEQFF. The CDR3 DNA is TGTGCCACCAGCAGGGGGGCGTCGGAAGTCTCCTACAATGAGCAGTTCTTC. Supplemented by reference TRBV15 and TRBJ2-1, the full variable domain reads DAMVIQNPRYQVTQFGKPVTLSCSQTLNHNVMYWYQQKSSQAPKLLFHYYDKDFNNEADTPDNFQSRRPNTSFCFLDIRSPGLGDTAMYLCATSRGASEVSYNEQFFGPGTRLTVL.

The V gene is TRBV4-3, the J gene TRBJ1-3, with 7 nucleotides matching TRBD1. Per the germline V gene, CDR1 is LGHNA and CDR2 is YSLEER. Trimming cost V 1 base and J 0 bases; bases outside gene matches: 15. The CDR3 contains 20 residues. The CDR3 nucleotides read TGCGCCAGCAGCCAAGTTTATATAGCGGCCAGGGGGAGCTCTGGAAACACCATATATTTT. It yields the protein CASSQVYIAARGSSGNTIYF.